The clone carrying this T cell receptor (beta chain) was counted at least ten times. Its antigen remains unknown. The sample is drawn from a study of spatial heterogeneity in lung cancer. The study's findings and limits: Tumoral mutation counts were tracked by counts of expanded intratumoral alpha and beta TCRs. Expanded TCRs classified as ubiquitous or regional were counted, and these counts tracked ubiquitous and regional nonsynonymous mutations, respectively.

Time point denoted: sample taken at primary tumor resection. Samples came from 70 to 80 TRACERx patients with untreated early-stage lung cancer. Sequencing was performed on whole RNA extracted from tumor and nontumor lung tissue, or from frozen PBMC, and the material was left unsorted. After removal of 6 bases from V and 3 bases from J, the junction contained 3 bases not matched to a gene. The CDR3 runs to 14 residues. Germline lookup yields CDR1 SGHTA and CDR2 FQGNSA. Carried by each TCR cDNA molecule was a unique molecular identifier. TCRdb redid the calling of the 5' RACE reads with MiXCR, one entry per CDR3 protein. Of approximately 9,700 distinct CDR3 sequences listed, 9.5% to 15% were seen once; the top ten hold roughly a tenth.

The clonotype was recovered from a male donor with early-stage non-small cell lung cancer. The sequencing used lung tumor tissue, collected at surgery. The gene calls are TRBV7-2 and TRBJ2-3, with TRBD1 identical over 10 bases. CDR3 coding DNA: TGTGCCAGCAGTAAGGACAGGGGGACAGATACGCAGTATTTT. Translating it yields CASSKDRGTDTQYF.